This TCR beta chain emerged from a study of radiotherapy plus CTLA-4 blockade in lung cancer. Trimming cost V 4 bases and J 8 bases; bases outside gene matches: 10. This CDR3 comprises 16 residues. Germline CDR1 is SGHKS and CDR2 is YYEKEE (reference sequence). Clones were sequenced by immunoSEQ multiplex PCR, and TCRdb holds only the in-frame ones, with some missing. Counted here are around 85,000 clones, about 86% occurring once; the ten biggest clones make up approximately 2.2%. This clone was detected once. Its antigen remains unknown. General study findings and limits: In blood, TCR clones derived from the tumor expanded after radiotherapy plus ipilimumab. Early clone dynamics of blood T cells, plus interferon-beta, reportedly predicted response best.

The source of this sequence is a human donor with non-small cell lung cancer who had a partial response to radiotherapy plus ipilimumab. The V call is TRBV5-5, the J call TRBJ1-4, with 11 bases fitting TRBD1. The sample was peripheral blood, taken from a patient treated with radiotherapy plus ipilimumab. The CDR3 DNA reads as TGTGCCAGCAGCGAGGATGGACAGGGGGCGGGAGAAAAACTGTTTTTT. Protein product: CASSEDGQGAGEKLFF.